Each of the 21 T cell receptor beta chains below was sequenced from the same sample in a study of cytomegalovirus exposure and HLA in healthy donors. It was with 60 Vbeta and 13 Jbeta primers that the PCR ran. The data were produced by immunoSEQ multiplex PCR, yet TCRdb's version contains in-frame clones alone and is incomplete. This sample carries around 170,000 clones, roughly 80% of them seen once, and the ten largest clones take 1% to 1.5%. The sequenced sample consisted of PBMCs. The receptors here all came from a man aged 50 to 59 in good health and CMV-seropositive.

The V call is TRBV6-1, the J call TRBJ1-1; D uncertain. The germline V gene has CDR1 MNHNS and CDR2 SASEGT. The CDR3 contains 13 residues. V was cut by 6 bases and J by 0 bases, with 8 bases left in between. The CDR3 sequence is CASSVSLNTEAFF. CDR3 nucleotide sequence: TGTGCCAGCAGCGTCTCTCTGAACACTGAAGCTTTCTTT.

The chain links TRBV29-1 to TRBJ1-6; D is unresolved. The ends were cut back, 7 bases at V and 7 bases at J, with 17 bases in the middle. Germline-derived CDR1 and CDR2 are SQVTM and ANQGSEA. The CDR3 totals 14 residues. DNA for the CDR3: TGCAGCGCCCTTTTTGACTCGTTGAATTCACCCCTCCACTTT. This gives the protein CSALFDSLNSPLHF.

The rearrangement uses TRBV5-1 and TRBJ2-7; D gene uncertain. The V end was cut by 0 bases, the J end by 0 bases, with 7 bases between. This CDR3 region has 14 residues. Germline-derived CDR1 and CDR2 are SGHRS and YFSETQ. CDR3 residues: CASSLAAGSYEQYF. The CDR3 DNA follows: TGCGCCAGCAGCTTGGCCGCCGGCTCCTACGAGCAGTACTTC. The variable domain in full, with the rest retrieved from reference TRBV5-1 and TRBJ2-7, is KAGVTQTPRYLIKTRGQQVTLSCSPISGHRSVSWYQQTPGQGLQFLFEYFSETQRNKGNFPGRFSGRQFSNSRSEMNVSTLELGDSALYLCASSLAAGSYEQYFGPGTRLTVT.

This chain joins TRBV29-1 and TRBJ2-4; TRBD2 aligns across 13 bases. Germline values: CDR1 SQVTM, CDR2 ANQGSEA. The V and J ends lost 2 bases and 8 bases, in that order; junction bases with no gene match: 3. The CDR3 length is 14 residues. Written as DNA, the CDR3 is TGCAGCGTTGAACCCGGGACTAGCGGGGACATTCAGTACTTC. It encodes CSVEPGTSGDIQYF.

The chain couples TRBV9 to TRBJ1-4; D is perhaps TRBD1 (5 bases). CDR1 is SGDLS, CDR2 YYNGEE, per germline. The V gene lost 0 bases and the J gene lost 7 bases, with 13 bases spanning the gap. This CDR3 spans 15 amino acids. The CDR3: CASSVVHRSIEKLFF. CDR3 DNA sequence: TGTGCCAGCAGCGTAGTTCACAGGTCGATTGAAAAACTGTTTTTT.

The genes are TRBV18 and TRBJ2-7, with D maybe TRBD2 (5 bases). The CDR3 loop spans 15 amino acids. The ends were cut back, 2 bases at V and 0 bases at J, with 11 bases in the middle. Germline CDR1 reads KGHSH; CDR2 reads LQKENI. In DNA form, the CDR3 reads TGTGCCAGCTCACCAGGACTGAAAGTCTCCTACGAGCAGTACTTC. This translates into CASSPGLKVSYEQYF.

The chain uses TRBV7-2 and TRBJ1-2; D possibly corresponds to TRBD1 (6 bases). The germline gives CDR1 SGHTA, CDR2 FQGNSA. The CDR3 totals 15 residues. Trimming took off 1 base at V and 5 bases at J, with 14 bases between the two ends. The CDR3 sequence is CASSLVGGAGYGYTF. The CDR3 DNA reads TGTGCCAGCAGCTTAGTTGGGGGGGCCGGATATGGCTACACCTTC.

DNA of the CDR3: TGTGCCAGTAGTCCTTCCCGGGACTCCTTTTGGAACGAGCAGTACTTC. Its translation is CASSPSRDSFWNEQYF. The V call is TRBV19, the J call TRBJ2-7; possibly TRBD2 for D (6 bases). V was clipped by 5 bases and J by 5 bases, with 22 bases between them. From germline, CDR1 is LNHDA and CDR2 SQIVND (reference sequence). The CDR3 runs to 16 residues. The complete variable domain, with remaining parts taken from reference TRBV19 and TRBJ2-7, reads DGGITQSPKYLFRKEGQNVTLSCEQNLNHDAMYWYRQDPGQGLRLIYYSQIVNDFQKGDIAEGYSVSREKKESFPLTVTSAQKNPTAFYLCASSPSRDSFWNEQYFGPGTRLTVT.

This chain uses TRBV7-3 with TRBJ1-3, with 8 nucleotides matching TRBD1. The CDR3 loop spans 15 amino acids. V gave up 5 bases and J gave up 2 bases; unmatched junction bases: 5. Germline V gene lookup returns CDR1 SGHTA and CDR2 FQGTGA. CDR3 nucleotides: TGTGCCAGCAGCGCCACAGGGGGTACTGGAAACACCATATATTTT. As protein: CASSATGGTGNTIYF.

This clone has only a few counts. This chain connects TRBV7-3 to TRBJ2-3, with 10 bases aligning to TRBD2. The V segment lost 1 base and the J segment 4 bases; nucleotides outside the gene matches: 5. The CDR3 spans 16 residues. Per the germline V gene, CDR1 is SGHTA and CDR2 is FQGTGA. In DNA, the CDR3 is TGTGCCAGCAGCTTAAGAAGCGGGAGGGTTCCAGATACGCAGTATTTT. Translation: CASSLRSGRVPDTQYF.

In its sample, this clone was seen once. The junction departs from germline at one end; a sequencing error may be responsible. The J gene is TRBJ2-5, the V gene TRBV2; 8 nucleotides agree with TRBD1. The CDR3 is 14 residues long. Germline V lookup: CDR1 SNHLY, CDR2 FYNNEI. CDR3 in DNA: TGTGCCAGCAATGAACAGGGGGAACGGGAGACCCAGTACTTC. Protein sequence: CASNEQGERETQYF.

The chain joins TRBV4-1 to TRBJ2-3; D gene unclear. Trimming removed 0 bases at V and 0 bases at J, with 10 bases between. Germline V CDR1 and CDR2: MGHRA, YSYEKL. This CDR3 spans 16 amino acids. CDR3 loop: CASSQDSVISTDTQYF. The CDR3 DNA sequence: TGCGCCAGCAGCCAAGATAGTGTCATCAGCACAGATACGCAGTATTTT.

This clone was found once. The V and J genes are TRBV7-2 and TRBJ2-7, with 11 bases lining up with TRBD2. There are 14 residues in the CDR3. Germline V gives CDR1 SGHTA, CDR2 FQGNSA. With V trimmed by 5 bases and J by 7 bases, 7 bases remained unmatched. The CDR3 is CASSPTSGRGEQYF. In DNA form, the CDR3 reads TGTGCCAGCAGCCCAACTAGCGGGAGAGGTGAGCAGTACTTC.

The V gene is TRBV7-9, the J gene TRBJ1-2; 7 bases line up with TRBD1. Germline trimming cut 9 bases from V and 7 bases from J; bases unmatched to any gene: 8. Germline CDR1 is SEHNR and CDR2 is FQNEAQ (reference sequence). The CDR3 length is 12 residues. CDR3 residues: CASRQGAGGYTF. The CDR3, as DNA: TGTGCCAGTCGACAGGGAGCAGGTGGCTACACCTTC.

This clone was observed a handful of times. This chain links TRBV30 with TRBJ2-2; TRBD1 matches at 7 bases. Germline assignment: CDR1 GTSNPN and CDR2 SVGIG (reference sequence). V shed 6 bases and J 0 bases; nucleotides not matched to a gene: 4. The CDR3 loop spans 14 amino acids. The CDR3 spells CACGTDSNTGELFF. The CDR3 DNA is TGTGCCTGTGGGACAGATTCGAACACCGGGGAGCTGTTTTTT.

This rearrangement joins TRBV5-6 to TRBJ1-5; TRBD1 might be the D (5 bases). The V end was cut by 4 bases, the J end by 4 bases, with 12 bases between. The length of the CDR3 is 14 residues. Per the germline V gene, CDR1 is SGHDT and CDR2 is YYEEEE. The CDR3 bases are TGTGCCAGCAGCAGCGGGACGGGGAATCAGCCCCAGCATTTT. It codes for CASSSGTGNQPQHF.

V gene TRBV11-2 combines with J gene TRBJ1-1; no definite D call. This CDR3 comprises 10 residues. CDR1 and CDR2 (germline): SGHAT, FQNNGV. V shed 5 bases and J shed 10 bases, with 8 bases lying between them. CDR3 nucleotides: TGTGCCAGCAGCACACGCAGAGCTTTCTTT. Translation: CASSTRRAFF. The full variable domain, in which reference TRBV11-2 and TRBJ1-1 provide the parts outside the CDR3, is EAGVAQSPRYKIIEKRQSVAFWCNPISGHATLYWYQQILGQGPKLLIQFQNNGVVDDSQLPKDRFSAERLKGVDSTLKIQPAKLEDSAVYLCASSTRRAFFGQGTRLTVV.

The chain employs TRBV5-4 and TRBJ1-1; D is unresolved. This CDR3 comprises 13 residues. CDR1 is SGHNT and CDR2 is YYREEE in the germline V gene (reference sequence). V lost 1 base and J lost 8, with 12 bases in between. CDR3 in amino acids: CASSLRTDSEAFF. The DNA of the CDR3 is TGTGCCAGCAGCTTGCGAACGGACTCAGAAGCTTTCTTT.

This chain links TRBV19 with TRBJ2-1; D may be TRBD1 (7 bases). The CDR3 runs to 15 residues. V shed 5 bases and J shed 6 bases, with 17 bases lying between them. Germline loops: CDR1 LNHDA, CDR2 SQIVND (reference sequence). The CDR3 is CASSAGGGRVNEQFF. The CDR3 nucleotides read TGTGCCAGTAGTGCCGGAGGGGGCAGGGTCAATGAGCAGTTCTTC. Filled out from reference TRBV19 and TRBJ2-1, the complete variable domain reads DGGITQSPKYLFRKEGQNVTLSCEQNLNHDAMYWYRQDPGQGLRLIYYSQIVNDFQKGDIAEGYSVSREKKESFPLTVTSAQKNPTAFYLCASSAGGGRVNEQFFGPGTRLTVL.

The rearrangement links TRBV28 to TRBJ1-1; TRBD1 agrees at 7 bases. The V gene end was trimmed by 6 bases and the J gene end by 2 bases; junction bases not matched to a gene: 9. The CDR3 is 15 amino acids. Looked up from germline, CDR1 is MDHEN and CDR2 is SYDVKM. CDR3 amino acids: CASRLGGTANTEAFF. CDR3 nucleotide sequence: TGTGCCAGCAGACTAGGGGGGACAGCAAACACTGAAGCTTTCTTT.

The genes are TRBV7-2 and TRBJ1-2; D is ambiguous. The germline gives CDR1 SGHTA, CDR2 FQGNSA. Trimming cost V 5 bases and J 4 bases, with 8 bases left between them. CDR3 length equals 12 residues. This CDR3 reads CASSTLFYGYTF. CDR3 in DNA: TGTGCCAGCAGCACGCTATTCTATGGCTACACCTTC.